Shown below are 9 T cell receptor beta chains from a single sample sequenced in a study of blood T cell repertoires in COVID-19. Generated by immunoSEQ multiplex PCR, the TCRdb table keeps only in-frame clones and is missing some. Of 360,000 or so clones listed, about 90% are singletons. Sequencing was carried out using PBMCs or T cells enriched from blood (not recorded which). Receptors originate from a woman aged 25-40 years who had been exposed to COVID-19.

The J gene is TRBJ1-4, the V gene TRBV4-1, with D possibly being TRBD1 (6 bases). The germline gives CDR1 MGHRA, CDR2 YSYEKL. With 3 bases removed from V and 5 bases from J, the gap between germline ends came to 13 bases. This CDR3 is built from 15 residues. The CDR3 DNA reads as TGCGCCAGCAGCCATAGCCAGGGGAACAATGAAAAACTGTTTTTT. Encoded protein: CASSHSQGNNEKLFF.

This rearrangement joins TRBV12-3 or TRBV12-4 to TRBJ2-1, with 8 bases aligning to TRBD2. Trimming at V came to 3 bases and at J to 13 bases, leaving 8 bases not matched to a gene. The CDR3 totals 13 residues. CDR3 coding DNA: TGTGCCAGCAGTTTTTTAAATAGCGGGAATCAGTTCTTC. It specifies CASSFLNSGNQFF.

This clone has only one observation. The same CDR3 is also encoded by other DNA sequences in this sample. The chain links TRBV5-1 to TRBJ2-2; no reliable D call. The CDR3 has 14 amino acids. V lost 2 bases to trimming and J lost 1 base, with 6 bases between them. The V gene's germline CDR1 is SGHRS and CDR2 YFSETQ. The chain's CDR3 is CASSLGGNTGELFF. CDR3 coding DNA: TGCGCCAGCAGCTTAGGCGGGAACACCGGGGAGCTGTTTTTT. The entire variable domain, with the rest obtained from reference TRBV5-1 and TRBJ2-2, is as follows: KAGVTQTPRYLIKTRGQQVTLSCSPISGHRSVSWYQQTPGQGLQFLFEYFSETQRNKGNFPGRFSGRQFSNSRSEMNVSTLELGDSALYLCASSLGGNTGELFFGEGSRLTVL.

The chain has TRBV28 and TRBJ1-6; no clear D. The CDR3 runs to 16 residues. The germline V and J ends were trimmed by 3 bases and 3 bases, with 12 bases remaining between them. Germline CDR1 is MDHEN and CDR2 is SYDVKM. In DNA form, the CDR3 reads TGTGCCAGCAGTTTGGCGGAGGGAAACTATAATTCACCCCTCCACTTT. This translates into CASSLAEGNYNSPLHF.

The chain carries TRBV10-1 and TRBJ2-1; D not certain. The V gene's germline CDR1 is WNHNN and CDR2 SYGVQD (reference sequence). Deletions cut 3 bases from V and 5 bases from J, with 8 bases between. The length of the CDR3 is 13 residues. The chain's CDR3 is CASSEEINNEQFF. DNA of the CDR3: TGCGCCAGCAGTGAAGAGATAAACAATGAGCAGTTCTTC.

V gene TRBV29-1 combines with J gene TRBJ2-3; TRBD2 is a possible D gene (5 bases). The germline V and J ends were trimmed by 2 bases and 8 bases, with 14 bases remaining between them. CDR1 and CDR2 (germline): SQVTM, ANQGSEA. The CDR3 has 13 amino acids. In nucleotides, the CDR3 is TGCAGCGTTGAAAACCGGGAACAAGGTACGCAGTATTTT. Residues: CSVENREQGTQYF.

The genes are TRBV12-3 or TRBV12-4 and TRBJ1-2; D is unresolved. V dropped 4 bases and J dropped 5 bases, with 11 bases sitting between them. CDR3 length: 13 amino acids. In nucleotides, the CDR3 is TGTGCCAGCAGTTCTCACGGGAGATATGGCTACACCTTC. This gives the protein CASSSHGRYGYTF.

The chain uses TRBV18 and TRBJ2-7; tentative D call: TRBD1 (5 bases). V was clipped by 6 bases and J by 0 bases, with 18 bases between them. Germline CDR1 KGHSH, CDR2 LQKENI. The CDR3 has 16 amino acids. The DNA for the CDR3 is TGTGCCAGCTCCCTTAGAGGTTGGGGCGACTCCTACGAGCAGTACTTC. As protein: CASSLRGWGDSYEQYF. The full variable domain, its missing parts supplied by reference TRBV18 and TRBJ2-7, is NAGVMQNPRHLVRRRGQEARLRCSPMKGHSHVYWYRQLPEEGLKFMVYLQKENIIDESGMPKERFSAEFPKEGPSILRIQQVVRGDSAAYFCASSLRGWGDSYEQYFGPGTRLTVT.

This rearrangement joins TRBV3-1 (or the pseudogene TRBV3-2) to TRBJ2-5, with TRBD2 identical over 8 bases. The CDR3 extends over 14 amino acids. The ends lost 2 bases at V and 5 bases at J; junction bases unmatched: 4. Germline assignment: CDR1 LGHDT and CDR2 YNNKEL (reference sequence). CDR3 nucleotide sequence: TGTGCCAGCAGCCAAAGCGGGAGTTTGGAGACCCAGTACTTC. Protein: CASSQSGSLETQYF.